This TCR beta chain is drawn from a study of blood T cells in healthy people across ages. Every sample yielded at least 6.5 million isolated PBMCs. A J-beta primer mix and a sample-barcoded 5' primer were used in a second PCR of about 7 to 11 cycles. Each sample provided no less than 2.5 million CDR3-containing paired-end reads. TCRdb used MiXCR to reprocess the 5' RACE reads, holding one entry per CDR3 protein. The sample consists of approximately 730,000 distinct CDR3 sequences, roughly 43% of them appearing once. Study-level results: It was the long-lived donors that had more naive CD4+ cells and higher diversity than aged donors. PBMC samples, being unsorted, prevented any conclusive comparison of naive and antigen-experienced cells.

This clonotype appeared once. Its target is unknown. Source material: blood. The receptor was derived from a woman aged 55-70 years in good health.

In DNA, the CDR3 is TGTGCCAGCCTCGACAGTAACTATGGCTACACCTTC. The encoded protein is CASLDSNYGYTF. This chain links TRBV6-2 or TRBV6-3 with TRBJ1-2, with D possibly matching TRBD1 (5 bases). This CDR3 contains 12 residues. Germline CDR1 and CDR2: MNHEY and SVGEGT. The V end lost 8 bases, the J end lost 1 base, and 8 bases lay between the germline ends.